These 11 T cell receptor beta chains were all obtained from the same sample, sequenced in a study of tumor and adjacent non-tumor tissue in lung cancer listed by TCRdb under 2018. The library came from multiplex PCR. Sequencing instrument: Illumina HiSeq 2500. TCRbeta libraries were constructed through three rounds of nested PCR with primers (Table S4) according to protocols adapted from ARM-PCR. Using fastp at Q25 and MiXCR, TCRdb reprocessed the public reads and kept productive beta chains. Merged by CDR3 protein, the rows form single entries marked with the most common genes and DNA. Recorded for this sample are over 100,000 distinct CDR3 sequences; 75% of them occurred a single time. The ten biggest clones cover about 39% of the sample. RNA was isolated from bulk unsorted tissue, and RNA quality was assessed with a NanoDrop ND-1000 and an Agilent 2100. The sequenced sample was lung tumor tissue. These receptors were taken from a woman aged 60 to 75 with non-small cell lung cancer.

Notes on this clonotype: Its ends do not fully match the called genes, so a read error is possible. The chain has TRBV4-2 and TRBJ1-2; no clear D gene. Germline-derived CDR1 and CDR2 are LGHNA and YNFKEQ. The CDR3 is 14 residues long. The CDR3: CASSFSPESGGCTF. CDR3 DNA: TGTGCCAGCAGCTTCTCTCCGGAGTCCGGCGGCTGCACCTTC.

This clonotype showed up many times. This chain uses TRBV20-1 with TRBJ1-1; 9 bases are shared with TRBD1. The V and J ends lost 5 bases and 2 bases, in that order; junction bases with no gene match: 6. Germline assignment: CDR1 DFQATT and CDR2 SNEGSKA (reference sequence). This CDR3 is 14 amino acids long. CDR3: CSAYWTGVNTEAFF. The CDR3 coding sequence is TGCAGTGCTTATTGGACAGGGGTTAACACTGAAGCTTTCTTT.

This clonotype was observed a handful of times. The chain couples TRBV14 to TRBJ2-5; the D gene could be TRBD1 or TRBD2 (5 bases each). V was trimmed by 5 bases and J by 7 bases, leaving 29 bases between them. In germline, CDR1 is SGHDN, CDR2 FVKESK. This CDR3 region has 18 residues. CDR3 bases: TGTGCCAGCAGCAGCCAAATAGGGACCGAAGTGAGCCTGGGGACCCAGTACTTC. Its translation: CASSSQIGTEVSLGTQYF.

Concerning this clonotype itself: This may be a read error, as it is one base from a much larger clone. The chain couples TRBV20-1 to TRBJ2-7; D gene unclear. The CDR3 extends over 12 amino acids. V lost 3 bases to trimming and J lost 3 bases, with 9 bases between them. Germline V gene lookup returns CDR1 DFQATT and CDR2 SNEGSKA (reference sequence). The DNA for the CDR3 is TGCAGTGCTAGTCACAGAATCTACGAGCAGTACTTC. It encodes CSASHRIYEQYF.

The chain recombines TRBV11-1 with TRBJ2-2, with D tentatively TRBD1 (6 bases). CDR3 length: 15 residues. Between the trimmed V and J ends, which lost 6 bases and 7 bases, there was a span of 18 bases. In germline, CDR1 is SGHAT, CDR2 FQDESV (reference sequence). The CDR3 here is CASSPGTWVSGELFF. As DNA, the CDR3 is TGTGCCAGCAGTCCCGGGACATGGGTCAGCGGGGAGCTGTTTTTT.

A note on this clonotype: A much larger clone lies one base from this, so it may be a read error. The rearrangement joins TRBV10-3 to TRBJ2-3; no clear D. CDR1 is ENHRY, CDR2 SYGVKD, per germline. The CDR3 loop spans 14 amino acids. The CDR3 DNA follows: TGTGCCATCAGTGAGTCAGCTGGAATCGATACGCAGTCTTTT. It translates to CAISESAGIDTQSF.

In regard to this clonotype: Relative to the germline gene, one junction end is altered; a read error may explain this. This chain links TRBV28 with TRBJ1-5; perhaps TRBD1 as D (5 bases). The CDR3 covers 13 residues. Germline V gives CDR1 MDHEN, CDR2 SYDVKM. In DNA form, the CDR3 reads TGTGCCATCAGTACGACAGGCAATCAGCCCCAGCATTTT. Encoded protein: CAISTTGNQPQHF.

About this clonotype: A much more abundant neighbour one base away suggests this may be a read error. The CDR3 DNA reads TGTGCCAGCAGTTACTCCCTCCCGTCCGCTTTCTTT. Translation gives CASSYSLPSAFF. The chain uses TRBV6-6 and TRBJ1-1; no firm D call. Germline V gene sequence: CDR1 MNHNY, CDR2 SVGAGI (reference sequence). The CDR3 is 12 amino acids. V gave up 0 bases and J gave up 11 bases, with 10 bases separating them.

The CDR3 coding sequence is TGCGCCAACAGTGCCACTAGGGACAGGGGGCATCGGTCACCCCTCCACTTT. Translating it yields CANSATRDRGHRSPLHF. J is TRBJ1-6 and V is TRBV5-1, with TRBD1 matching over 12 bases. Germline values: CDR1 SGHRS, CDR2 YFSETQ. J lost 10 bases, V lost 9 bases, and 17 bases had no gene match. The CDR3 extends over 17 amino acids.

This clonotype was found many times. The chain uses TRBV10-3 and TRBJ2-5; 8 bases are a match to TRBD2. Germline V gene data show CDR1 as ENHRY and CDR2 as SYGVKD. The trim removed 6 bases at V and 3 bases at J, leaving 9 bases unmatched. The CDR3 length is 15 residues. This chain's CDR3 is CAISQGGAGEETQYF. For the CDR3, the DNA is TGTGCCATCAGCCAGGGAGGAGCGGGAGAAGAGACCCAGTACTTC.

On this clonotype itself: In this CDR3 the conserved last residue, phenylalanine or tryptophan, is missing, so a read error is likely. V usage is TRBV6-2 or TRBV6-3 and J usage is TRBJ2-7; D may correspond to TRBD1 or TRBD2 (5 bases each). V was shortened by 7 bases and J by 4 bases, with 17 bases between the two germline ends. This CDR3 comprises 14 residues. Germline CDR1 reads MNHEY; CDR2 reads SVGEGT. The CDR3 nucleotides read TGTGCCAGCAACAGTGGACGGGGACCTTACGAGCAGTACTAC. It specifies CASNSGRGPYEQYY.